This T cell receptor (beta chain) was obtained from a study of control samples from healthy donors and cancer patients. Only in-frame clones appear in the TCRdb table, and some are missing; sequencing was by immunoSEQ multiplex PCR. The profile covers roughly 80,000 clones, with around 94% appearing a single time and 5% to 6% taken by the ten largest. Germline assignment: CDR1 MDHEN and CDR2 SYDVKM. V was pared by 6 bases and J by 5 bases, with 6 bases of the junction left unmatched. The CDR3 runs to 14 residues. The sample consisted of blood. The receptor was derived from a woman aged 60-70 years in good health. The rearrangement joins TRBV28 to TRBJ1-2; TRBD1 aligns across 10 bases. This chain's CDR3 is CASSPDRGGYGYTF. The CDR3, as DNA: TGTGCCAGCAGCCCGGACAGGGGGGGATATGGCTACACCTTC.